This T cell receptor beta chain was sequenced during a study of OX40 agonist ivuxolimab in advanced cancers. For the study at large: With a range of 23 to 79, age averaged about 58 years, and 75% to 90% were male.

Excluded were patients having autoimmune disease history or systemic immunosuppression. The assay was immunoSEQ multiplex PCR, and TCRdb's table has in-frame clones only and misses some. Of fewer than 95,000 clones in the sample, around four fifths were seen once. Study findings and constraints: Clonal expansion in partial responders at 0.1-3.0 mg/kg ranked among the lowest.

Between the trimmed V and J ends, which lost 5 bases and 2 bases, there was a span of 7 bases. Germline V gene data show CDR1 as SEHNR and CDR2 as FQNEAQ (reference sequence). This CDR3 is built from 14 residues. A word on this clone: The antigen is undetermined.

This TCR was recovered from an adult with an advanced solid tumor such as melanoma, head and neck, liver or kidney cancer. The sample here was CD4+ or CD8+ T cells sorted from blood, taken in a trial of the OX40 agonist ivuxolimab. This chain uses TRBV7-9 with TRBJ2-6; D gene unclear. Here the CDR3 DNA reads TGTGCCAGCAGCCAGATCGCTGGGGCCAACGTCCTGACTTTC. The encoded protein is CASSQIAGANVLTF.